A single sample is the source of the 15 T cell receptor beta chains below, sequenced in a study of blood T cells in healthy people across ages. Combining a sample-barcoded 5' primer with a J-beta primer mix, a second PCR ran for about 7 to 11 cycles. TCRdb re-derived calls from the 5' RACE reads in MiXCR, one entry per CDR3 protein. The data show 600,000 to 850,000 distinct CDR3 sequences, with roughly 43% seen just once and less than 25% held by the top ten. Sequenced material: blood. Receptors were obtained from an older woman in good health.

The V call is TRBV18, the J call TRBJ1-5; no firm D call. CDR1 KGHSH and CDR2 LQKENI come from the germline V gene. Trimming stripped 2 bases from V and 9 bases from J, with 11 bases between. The CDR3 is 13 amino acids. CDR3 region: CASSPISGPPQHF. The CDR3, as DNA: TGTGCCAGCTCACCAATCTCTGGTCCGCCCCAGCATTTT.

The CDR3, as DNA: TGTGCCAGCAGTTTAGACCGGACCAGAGGGGCTGGCTACACCTTC. Its translation: CASSLDRTRGAGYTF. The V call is TRBV12-3 or TRBV12-4, the J call TRBJ1-2; weak D call: TRBD1 (5 bases). Trimming cost V 1 base and J 7 bases, with 16 bases left between them. The CDR3 has 15 amino acids.

Of note for this clonotype: One end of the junction fails to match germline, which may point to a read error. CDR3 sequence: CASSLDGDRNNEQFF. In nucleotides, the CDR3 is TGTGCTAGCAGCTTAGACGGGGACAGAAACAATGAGCAGTTCTTC. V gene TRBV7-7 combines with J gene TRBJ2-1, with 7 nucleotides matching TRBD1. Germline CDR1 SSHAT, CDR2 FNYEAQ (reference sequence). The CDR3 consists of 15 residues. The full variable domain, in which reference TRBV7-7 and TRBJ2-1 provide the parts outside the CDR3, is GAGVSQSPRYKVTKRGQDVTLRCDPISSHATLYWYQQALGQGPEFLTYFNYEAQPDKSGLPSDRFSAERPEGSISTLTIQRTEQRDSAMYRCASSLDGDRNNEQFFGPGTRLTVL.

This clonotype has at least ten counts. As DNA, the CDR3 is TGTGCCAGCAGCTCACACTTCCTAGCGGGACAAAGGTTGGGGGATGAGCAGTACTTC. Encoded protein: CASSSHFLAGQRLGDEQYF. The J gene is TRBJ2-5, the V gene TRBV7-3; 9 bases align to TRBD2. V lost 4 bases, J lost 11 bases, and 26 bases stayed unmatched. There are 19 residues in the CDR3. Per the germline V gene, CDR1 is SGHTA and CDR2 is FQGTGA.

This clonotype was observed at least ten times. The rearrangement links TRBV18 to TRBJ2-1; 10 bases match TRBD2. The CDR3 sequence is 17 residues long. J gave up 9 bases and V 0 bases, and 11 bases lay outside the gene matches. In germline, CDR1 is KGHSH, CDR2 LQKENI. The CDR3 nucleotides read TGTGCCAGCTCACCACCCCTTAGCGGGGGGCTCCTGGGTGAGCAGTTCTTC. Its protein product is CASSPPLSGGLLGEQFF. Filled out from reference TRBV18 and TRBJ2-1, the complete variable domain reads NAGVMQNPRHLVRRRGQEARLRCSPMKGHSHVYWYRQLPEEGLKFMVYLQKENIIDESGMPKERFSAEFPKEGPSILRIQQVVRGDSAAYFCASSPPLSGGLLGEQFFGPGTRLTVL.

The sample holds many counts of this clonotype. V gene TRBV29-1 combines with J gene TRBJ2-5, with D perhaps assigned TRBD1 or TRBD2 (5 bases each). Germline lookup yields CDR1 SQVTM and CDR2 ANQGSEA. The CDR3 length is 14 residues. The V end lost 1 base, the J end lost 5 bases, and 14 bases lay between the germline ends. Here the CDR3 reads CSVEGTSWGETQYF. The CDR3 DNA follows: TGCAGCGTTGAAGGGACCTCCTGGGGGGAGACCCAGTACTTC.

This clonotype appeared many times. The CDR3 sequence is CSVRGTGASNQPQHF. Here the CDR3 DNA reads TGCAGCGTACGCGGGACAGGGGCTAGCAATCAGCCCCAGCATTTT. This sequence joins TRBV29-1 and TRBJ1-5; 10 nucleotides align to TRBD1. This CDR3 contains 15 residues. Germline V gives CDR1 SQVTM, CDR2 ANQGSEA. Unmatched junction bases numbered 5, after V lost 6 bases and J lost 0 bases.

This clonotype was observed a single time. This chain connects TRBV7-2 to TRBJ2-1; TRBD2 agrees at 8 bases. With V trimmed by 5 bases and J by 1 base, 10 bases remained unmatched. This CDR3 has 17 amino acids. Germline values: CDR1 SGHTA, CDR2 FQGNSA. The CDR3 nucleotides are TGTGCCAGCAGCCCGCCGGGGGGGCGGGTTTCCTACAATGAGCAGTTCTTC. It specifies CASSPPGGRVSYNEQFF.

The V call is TRBV6-5, the J call TRBJ2-1; D unresolved. The germline gives CDR1 MNHEY, CDR2 SVGAGI. The CDR3 is 16 residues long. The germline V and J ends were trimmed by 3 bases and 0 bases, with 12 bases remaining between them. Here the CDR3 DNA reads TGTGCCAGCAGTTATGAAGGGCTAAGCTCCTACAATGAGCAGTTCTTC. It codes for CASSYEGLSSYNEQFF.

This clonotype came up a few times. The chain combines TRBV20-1 with TRBJ2-3; a weak D match, TRBD1 (6 bases). V lost 6 bases to trimming and J lost 2 bases, with 9 bases between them. CDR1 and CDR2 from the germline V gene are DFQATT and SNEGSKA (reference sequence). CDR3 length: 12 residues. CDR3 loop: CSAQGDTDTQYF. The CDR3 DNA sequence: TGCAGTGCACAGGGCGACACAGATACGCAGTATTTT.

Note on this clonotype: Relative to the germline gene, one junction end is altered; a read error may explain this. J is TRBJ1-2 and V is TRBV7-9, with D hard to call. Germline-derived CDR1 and CDR2 are SEHNR and FQNEAQ (reference sequence). This CDR3 comprises 14 residues. The CDR3 DNA follows: TGTGCCAACAGCTTCGGGGAAAGCGGCTATGGCTACACCTTC. Amino acid sequence: CANSFGESGYGYTF.

This clonotype was observed a handful of times. The chain joins TRBV12-3 or TRBV12-4 to TRBJ1-5, with D possibly being TRBD1 (5 bases). This CDR3 contains 14 residues. V shed 6 bases and J shed 0 bases, with 9 bases lying between them. The CDR3 protein is CASRGGDSNQPQHF. CDR3 bases: TGTGCCAGCAGGGGGGGGGATAGCAATCAGCCCCAGCATTTT.

This sequence joins TRBV6-5 and TRBJ2-3; TRBD2 matches 8 bases. CDR3 length equals 16 residues. The ends lost 5 bases at V and 2 bases at J; junction bases unmatched: 9. Germline loops: CDR1 MNHEY, CDR2 SVGAGI. The CDR3 here is CASSPLLAGFTDTQYF. As DNA, the CDR3 is TGTGCCAGCAGTCCCCTCTTAGCGGGGTTCACAGATACGCAGTATTTT.

This clonotype was counted between two and nine times. The CDR3 DNA is TGCAGTGCTAGAGACCCCAGAACCGAAATTGGGCAGTTCTTC. Protein product: CSARDPRTEIGQFF. The rearrangement joins TRBV20-1 to TRBJ2-1; unclear D gene. CDR1 DFQATT and CDR2 SNEGSKA come from the germline V gene (reference sequence). V lost 0 bases and J 12 bases, leaving 18 bases between the germline ends. The CDR3 is 14 amino acids.

In its sample, this clonotype was seen a few times. The chain recombines TRBV12-3 or TRBV12-4 with TRBJ2-5, with 14 bases aligning to TRBD2. The CDR3 extends over 14 amino acids. Germline trimming cut 5 bases from V and 11 bases from J; bases unmatched to any gene: 7. Here the CDR3 reads CASSKGTSGSNQYF. The CDR3 bases are TGTGCCAGCAGTAAAGGGACTAGCGGGAGTAATCAGTACTTC.